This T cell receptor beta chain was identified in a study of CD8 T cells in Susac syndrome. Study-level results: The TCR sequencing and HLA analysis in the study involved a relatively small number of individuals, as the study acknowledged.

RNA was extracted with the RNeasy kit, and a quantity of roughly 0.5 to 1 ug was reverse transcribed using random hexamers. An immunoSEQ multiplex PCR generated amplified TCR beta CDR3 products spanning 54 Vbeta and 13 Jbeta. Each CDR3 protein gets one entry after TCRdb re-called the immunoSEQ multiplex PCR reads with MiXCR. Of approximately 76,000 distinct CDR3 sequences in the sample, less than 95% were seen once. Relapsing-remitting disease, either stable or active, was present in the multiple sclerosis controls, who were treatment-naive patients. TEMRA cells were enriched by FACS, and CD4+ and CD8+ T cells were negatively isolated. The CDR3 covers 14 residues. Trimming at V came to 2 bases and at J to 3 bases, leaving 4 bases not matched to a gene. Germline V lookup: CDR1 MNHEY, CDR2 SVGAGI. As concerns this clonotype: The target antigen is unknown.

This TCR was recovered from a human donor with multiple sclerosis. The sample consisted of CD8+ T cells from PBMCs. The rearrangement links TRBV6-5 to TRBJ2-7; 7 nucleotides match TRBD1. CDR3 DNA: TGTGCCAGCAGTTACGGACAGGATCGCTACGAGCAGTACTTC. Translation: CASSYGQDRYEQYF.